There are many counts of the clone carrying this T cell receptor beta chain. The antigen remains unidentified. This sample is part of a study of Graves' ophthalmopathy and Graves' hyperthyroidism. Notes on the study in general: Detected in blood as well were most expanded thyroid clonotypes with frequency above 0.001. The 13-signature model separated ophthalmopathy from stable hyperthyroidism at around 86% sensitivity and approximately 79% specificity.

The TCR beta CDR3 regions underwent amplification from RNA transcripts. Second-round multiplex PCR followed a first-round RT-PCR using HTBI primers. From the multiplex PCR reads, TCRdb called clonotypes with MiXCR, one entry per CDR3 protein. The sample includes about 600,000 distinct CDR3 sequences, just under 40% of them seen just once. Germline assignment: CDR1 SNHLY and CDR2 FYNNEI. The length of the CDR3 is 17 residues. After removal of 4 bases from V and 1 base from J, the junction contained 7 bases not matched to a gene. Pregnant or lactating patients and those with other autoimmune diseases or uncontrolled infections were excluded. Orbital computed tomography and thyroid ultrasound, along with TRAb, serum thyroxine and clinical symptoms, underpinned diagnosis.

This TCR was recovered from an adult man with Graves' hyperthyroidism. The sequencing sample was made of peripheral blood or thyroid tissue (not recorded which). V usage is TRBV2 and J usage is TRBJ1-5; 10 bases agree with TRBD1. In DNA, the CDR3 is TGTGCCAGCAGTGTGTATAGGGACAGGGGAAGCAATCAGCCCCAGCATTTT. Encoded protein: CASSVYRDRGSNQPQHF.